Listed here are 18 T cell receptor beta chains from one sample, sequenced in a study of identical twins. TCRdb reprocessed the 5' RACE reads via MiXCR and lists one record per CDR3 protein. This table holds roughly 260,000 distinct CDR3 sequences, around 7.6% found once. This sample was shared with a second study, whose subject was yellow fever vaccine responses in identical twins.

The sequencing sample was made of CD8+ T cells sorted from blood. The source of these receptors is a young woman in good health.

The genes are TRBV6-4 and TRBJ2-7, with a weak D call TRBD1 (6 bases). The CDR3 sequence is 16 residues long. Germline CDR1 reads MRHNA; CDR2 reads SNTAGT. V dropped 8 bases and J dropped 2 bases, with 22 bases sitting between them. CDR3 region: CASWGPPGRSAYEQYV. The CDR3 nucleotides read TGTGCCAGCTGGGGGCCCCCTGGTAGATCGGCCTACGAGCAGTACGTC.

There are many counts of this clonotype. The genes are TRBV5-1 and TRBJ2-5; 7 nucleotides align to TRBD1. Trimming took 9 bases from V and 4 from J; bases not matched to a gene: 15. The germline gives CDR1 SGHRS, CDR2 YFSETQ. There are 15 residues in the CDR3. CDR3 sequence (DNA): TGCGCCACGTCCTCCTTAGGGGACAGCGGAGAGACCCAGTACTTC. Its protein is CATSSLGDSGETQYF.

This clonotype was found many times. The J gene is TRBJ2-7, the V gene TRBV10-3; TRBD1 matches at 8 bases. Germline V gene lookup returns CDR1 ENHRY and CDR2 SYGVKD. The CDR3 runs 12 residues. The junction had 4 bases not matched to a gene; V was cut back by 9 bases and J by 3 bases. The CDR3 protein is CAMTGDDYEQYF. CDR3 coding DNA: TGTGCCATGACAGGGGACGACTACGAGCAGTACTTC.

This chain links TRBV9 with TRBJ2-2; no firm D call. Trimming removed 1 base from V and 0 bases from J, with 13 bases in between. The CDR3 is 17 residues long. CDR1 SGDLS and CDR2 YYNGEE come from the germline V gene. The CDR3 nucleotides are TGTGCCAGCAGCGTATTAAGGCAGCCGGCGAACACCGGGGAGCTGTTTTTT. It translates to CASSVLRQPANTGELFF. The variable domain in full, completed from reference TRBV9 and TRBJ2-2, reads DSGVTQTPKHLITATGQRVTLRCSPRSGDLSVYWYQQSLDQGLQFLIQYYNGEERAKGNILERFSAQQFPDLHSELNLSSLELGDSALYFCASSVLRQPANTGELFFGEGSRLTVL.

This clonotype was recorded at least ten times. The chain has TRBV5-1 and TRBJ2-7; D unclear. Germline CDR1 reads SGHRS; CDR2 reads YFSETQ. Between the trimmed V and J ends, which lost 4 bases and 5 bases, there was a span of 10 bases. The CDR3 has 12 amino acids. The CDR3 region is CASSPDGNEQYF. The CDR3 DNA reads as TGCGCCAGCAGCCCCGACGGAAACGAGCAGTACTTC.

The chain recombines TRBV24-1 with TRBJ2-1; possible D gene TRBD1, 5 bases. The CDR3 runs to 12 residues. V shed 7 bases and J shed 5 bases, with 8 bases lying between them. Germline V CDR1 and CDR2: KGHDR, SFDVKD. CDR3 amino acids: CATSLRDNEQFF. In DNA form, the CDR3 reads TGTGCCACCAGCCTCAGGGACAATGAGCAGTTCTTC.

This clonotype has a handful of counts. The V and J genes are TRBV27 and TRBJ1-2; possible D gene TRBD1, 5 bases. V shed 7 bases and J shed 8 bases, with 14 bases lying between them. Germline CDR1 MNHEY, CDR2 SMNVEV (reference sequence). The CDR3 covers 12 residues. CDR3 bases: TGTGCCAGCACGAGCGGGACCGGAGGCTACACCTTC. Amino acids: CASTSGTGGYTF.

Notes on this clonotype: A read error may be the cause here, since a much bigger clone is one base away. V is TRBV20-1 and J is TRBJ1-1; D call uncertain. This CDR3 comprises 14 residues. The germline gives CDR1 DFQATT, CDR2 SNEGSKA (reference sequence). The V and J ends lost 0 bases and 1 base respectively, with 9 bases between them. The CDR3 here is CSARDEEENTEAFF. CDR3 DNA sequence: TGCAGTGCTAGAGACGAGGAAGAGAACACTGAAGCTTTCTTT.

This clonotype was seen ten or more times. The chain joins TRBV27 to TRBJ2-7; 7 bases are shared with TRBD2. The germline V gene encodes CDR1 MNHEY and CDR2 SMNVEV (reference sequence). J was trimmed by 2 bases and V by 2 bases; bases with no gene match: 3. The CDR3 consists of 14 residues. CDR3 residues: CASSLSAGAYEQYF. In DNA form, the CDR3 reads TGTGCCAGCAGTTTAAGTGCGGGGGCCTACGAGCAGTACTTC.

This clonotype has only a few counts. The chain links TRBV10-2 to TRBJ2-7, with 9 bases identical to TRBD1. This CDR3 contains 14 residues. The V gene's germline CDR1 is WSHSY and CDR2 SAAADI. With 3 bases clipped from V and 3 bases from J, the junction kept 3 bases outside the gene matches. The CDR3 nucleotides are TGCGCCAGCAGTGAAGGGGACAGGGACTACGAGCAGTACTTC. Its translation is CASSEGDRDYEQYF.

Only a few counts were recorded for this clonotype. The chain carries TRBV12-3 or TRBV12-4 and TRBJ2-7; the match to TRBD2 covers 7 bases. This CDR3 comprises 16 residues. J was trimmed by 3 bases and V by 5 bases; bases with no gene match: 13. This CDR3 is CASSRGEGRGVYEQYF. The CDR3 nucleotides read TGTGCCAGCAGTCGGGGGGAGGGACGGGGGGTCTACGAGCAGTACTTC.

The chain couples TRBV4-1 to TRBJ2-7; D may correspond to TRBD1 or TRBD2 (6 bases each). The length of the CDR3 is 15 residues. The germline V gene encodes CDR1 MGHRA and CDR2 YSYEKL. The germline V and J ends were trimmed by 4 bases and 3 bases, with 16 bases remaining between them. CDR3: CASSLDHGGLYEQYF. CDR3 nucleotide sequence: TGCGCCAGCAGCCTCGACCACGGGGGCCTCTACGAGCAGTACTTC.

J is TRBJ2-1 and V is TRBV12-3 or TRBV12-4; 15 nucleotides line up with TRBD2. The CDR3 contains 21 residues. J was trimmed by 4 bases and V by 3 bases; bases with no gene match: 16. As DNA, the CDR3 is TGTGCCAGCAGTTTTCGCCCGGGACTAGCGGGAGGACCCGCAAAATACAATGAGCAGTTCTTC. Translation: CASSFRPGLAGGPAKYNEQFF.

This clonotype was seen ten or more times. The chain is built from TRBV20-1 and TRBJ1-2; D unresolved. Germline lookup yields CDR1 DFQATT and CDR2 SNEGSKA (reference sequence). The CDR3 is 12 amino acids. V dropped 2 bases and J dropped 3 bases, with 7 bases sitting between them. The chain's CDR3 is CSARLVDYGYTF. The DNA for the CDR3 is TGCAGTGCTAGATTGGTTGACTATGGCTACACCTTC.

This clonotype was seen a few times. The V gene is TRBV7-8, the J gene TRBJ2-7; 11 bases are a match to TRBD1. The CDR3 covers 12 residues. Trimming took 9 bases from V and 6 from J; bases not matched to a gene: 4. Germline CDR1 is SGHVS and CDR2 is FQNEAQ. The CDR3: CASLGTGGEQYF. DNA for the CDR3: TGTGCCAGTCTGGGGACAGGGGGCGAGCAGTACTTC.

This clonotype was counted between two and nine times. This sequence joins TRBV3-1 and TRBJ1-1; D ambiguous. The V end was cut by 1 base, the J end by 1 base, with 10 bases between. Germline lookup yields CDR1 LGHDT and CDR2 YNNKEL (reference sequence). There are 15 residues in the CDR3. The DNA for the CDR3 is TGTGCCAGCAGCCAAGGACTCTCCCCGAACACTGAAGCTTTCTTT. Protein product: CASSQGLSPNTEAFF. The full variable domain, completed using reference TRBV3-1 and TRBJ1-1, is DTAVSQTPKYLVTQMGNDKSIKCEQNLGHDTMYWYKQDSKKFLKIMFSYNNKELIINETVPNRFSPKSPDKAHLNLHINSLELGDSAVYFCASSQGLSPNTEAFFGQGTRLTVV.

This clonotype has at least ten counts. This chain connects TRBV7-8 to TRBJ2-7, with no clear D. The V end lost 5 bases, the J end lost 1 base, and 12 bases lay between the germline ends. This CDR3 is 14 amino acids long. Looked up from germline, CDR1 is SGHVS and CDR2 is FQNEAQ. Written as DNA, the CDR3 is TGTGCCAGCAGCATAGACGGTTCATCCTACGAGCAGTACGTC. Translating it yields CASSIDGSSYEQYV.

This clonotype appeared a few times. V and J are TRBV20-1 and TRBJ2-7; TRBD1 agrees at 10 bases. The CDR3 contains 14 residues. Germline V lookup: CDR1 DFQATT, CDR2 SNEGSKA (reference sequence). V shed 3 bases and J 4 bases; nucleotides not matched to a gene: 6. CDR3 sequence: CSASEGQGTYEQYV. The CDR3 coding sequence is TGCAGTGCTAGTGAGGGACAGGGGACTTACGAGCAGTACGTC.